This T cell receptor beta chain was identified in a study of metastatic and nonmetastatic thyroid tumors. V lost 7 bases, J lost 8 bases, and 19 bases lay in between. The germline V gene has CDR1 KGHDR and CDR2 SFDVKD. This CDR3 spans 14 amino acids. TCRdb re-analyzed the PCR reads using MiXCR. The sample records just under 45,000 clones, 3% to 3.5% being singletons. This clone was observed at least ten times. The sample carries other DNA sequences with the same CDR3. Thyroid surgery was preceded by no treatment in any patient. This clonotype originated in a female donor with papillary thyroid cancer or a benign thyroid nodule (not recorded which). Some clones in this sample may be carry-over from other donors' samples. Material for sequencing was blood. The rearrangement uses TRBV24-1 and TRBJ1-2; TRBD1 is a possible D gene (6 bases). CDR3 DNA: TGTGCCACCAGCGACGGGACACGCGCGTTAGGCTACACCTTC. The encoded protein is CATSDGTRALGYTF.